This T cell receptor beta chain was retrieved from a study of T cell repertoires in ileal Crohn's disease. Study context: Patients had a median roughly 8-year disease duration, and approximately 35% were active smokers.

Patients were adults with ileal or ileocolonic Crohn's disease needing resection. Clones were sequenced by immunoSEQ multiplex PCR, and TCRdb holds only the in-frame ones, with some missing. The table lists several thousand clones, about four fifths of them singletons. Comment on this clone: Its specificity is unknown.

The V segment lost 6 bases and the J segment 8 bases; nucleotides outside the gene matches: 9. Looked up from germline, CDR1 is MNHEY and CDR2 is SMNVEV (reference sequence). The CDR3 runs 13 residues. Study-level points and caveats: Clonal expansions were more frequent in active smokers than non-smokers at surgery. Compared with CD4 T cells, sorted CD8 cells carried more expanded clones.

What was sequenced was ileal tissue. This TCR derives from an adult with Crohn's disease. The J gene is TRBJ1-2, the V gene TRBV27, with 7 nucleotides matching TRBD1. Here the CDR3 reads CASSTYRGDGYTF. CDR3 nucleotide sequence: TGTGCCAGCAGCACATACAGGGGAGACGGCTACACCTTC.